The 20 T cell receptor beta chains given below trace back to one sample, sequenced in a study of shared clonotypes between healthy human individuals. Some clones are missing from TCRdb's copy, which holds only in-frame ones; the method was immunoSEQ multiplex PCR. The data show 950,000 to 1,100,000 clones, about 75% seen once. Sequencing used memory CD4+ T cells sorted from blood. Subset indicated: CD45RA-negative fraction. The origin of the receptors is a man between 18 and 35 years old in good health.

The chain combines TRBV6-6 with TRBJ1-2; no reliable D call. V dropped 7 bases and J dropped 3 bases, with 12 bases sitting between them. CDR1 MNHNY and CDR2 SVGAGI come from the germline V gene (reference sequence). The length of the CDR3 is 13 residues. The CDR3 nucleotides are TGTGCCAGCACCCTGACGTTGGACTATGGCTACACCTTC. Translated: CASTLTLDYGYTF.

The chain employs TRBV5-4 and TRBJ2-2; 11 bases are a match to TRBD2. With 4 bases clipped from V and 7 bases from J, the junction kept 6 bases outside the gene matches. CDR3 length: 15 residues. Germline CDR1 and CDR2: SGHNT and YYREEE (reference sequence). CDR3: CASSRSGGAIGELFF. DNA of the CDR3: TGTGCCAGCAGCCGTAGCGGGGGGGCTATCGGGGAGCTGTTTTTT. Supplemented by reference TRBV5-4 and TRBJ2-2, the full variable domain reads ETGVTQSPTHLIKTRGQQVTLRCSSQSGHNTVSWYQQALGQGPQFIFQYYREEENGRGNFPPRFSGLQFPNYSSELNVNALELDDSALYLCASSRSGGAIGELFFGEGSRLTVL.

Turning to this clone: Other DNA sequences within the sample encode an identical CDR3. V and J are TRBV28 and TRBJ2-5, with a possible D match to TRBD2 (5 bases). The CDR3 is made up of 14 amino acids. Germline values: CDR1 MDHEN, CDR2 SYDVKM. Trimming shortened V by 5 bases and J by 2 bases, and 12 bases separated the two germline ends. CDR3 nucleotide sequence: TGTGCCAGCAGTCTTAGCCGGGGTCAAGAGACCCAGTACTTC. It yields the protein CASSLSRGQETQYF.

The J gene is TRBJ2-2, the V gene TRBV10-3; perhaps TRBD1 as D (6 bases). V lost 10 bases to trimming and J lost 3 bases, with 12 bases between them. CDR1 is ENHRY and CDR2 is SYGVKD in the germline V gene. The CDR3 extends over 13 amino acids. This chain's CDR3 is CATDSGDTGELFF. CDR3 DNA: TGTGCCACCGATTCAGGGGACACCGGGGAGCTGTTTTTT.

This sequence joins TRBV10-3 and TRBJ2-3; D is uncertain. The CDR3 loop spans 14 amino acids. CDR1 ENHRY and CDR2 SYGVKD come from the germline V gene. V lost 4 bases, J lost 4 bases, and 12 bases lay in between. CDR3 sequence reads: CAISGNSLSDTQYF. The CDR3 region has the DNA TGTGCCATCAGTGGGAATAGTCTATCAGATACGCAGTATTTT.

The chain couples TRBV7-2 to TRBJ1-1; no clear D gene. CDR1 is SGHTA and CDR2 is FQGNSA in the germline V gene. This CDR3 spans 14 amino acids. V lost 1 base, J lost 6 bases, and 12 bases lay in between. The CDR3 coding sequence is TGTGCCAGCAGCTTAGGGGGAGTGGTCCCTGAAGCTTTCTTT. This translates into CASSLGGVVPEAFF. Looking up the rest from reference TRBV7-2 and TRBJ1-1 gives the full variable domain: GAGVSQSPSNKVTEKGKDVELRCDPISGHTALYWYRQSLGQGLEFLIYFQGNSAPDKSGLPSDRFSAERTGGSVSTLTIQRTQQEDSAVYLCASSLGGVVPEAFFGQGTRLTVV.

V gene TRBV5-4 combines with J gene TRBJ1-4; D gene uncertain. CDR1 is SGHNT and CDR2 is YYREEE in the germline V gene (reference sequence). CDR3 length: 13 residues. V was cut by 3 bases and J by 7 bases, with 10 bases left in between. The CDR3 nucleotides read TGTGCCAGCAGCTCCGGTTGGGGTGAAAAACTGTTTTTT. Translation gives CASSSGWGEKLFF.

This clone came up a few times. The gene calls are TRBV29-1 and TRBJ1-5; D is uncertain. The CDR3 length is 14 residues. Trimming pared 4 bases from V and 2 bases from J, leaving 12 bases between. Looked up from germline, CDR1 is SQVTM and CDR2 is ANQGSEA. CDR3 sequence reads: CSVVEGTGNQPQHF. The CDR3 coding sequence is TGCAGCGTTGTTGAGGGAACGGGCAATCAGCCCCAGCATTTT.

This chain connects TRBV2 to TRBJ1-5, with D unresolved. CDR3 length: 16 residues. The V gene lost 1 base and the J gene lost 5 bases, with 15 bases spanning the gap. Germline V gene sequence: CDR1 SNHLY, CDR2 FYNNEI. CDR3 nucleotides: TGTGCCAGCAGTGAAGAGGTGAGGGCAGCTGATCAGCCCCAGCATTTT. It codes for CASSEEVRAADQPQHF.

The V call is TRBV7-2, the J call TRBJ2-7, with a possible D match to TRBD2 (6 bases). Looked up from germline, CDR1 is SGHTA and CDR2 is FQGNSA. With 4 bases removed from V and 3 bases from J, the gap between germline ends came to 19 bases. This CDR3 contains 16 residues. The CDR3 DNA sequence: TGTGCCAGCAGCTCCGCCGGGAGAACCGGGCACTACGAGCAGTACTTC. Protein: CASSSAGRTGHYEQYF. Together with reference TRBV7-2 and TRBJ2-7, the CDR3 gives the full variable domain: GAGVSQSPSNKVTEKGKDVELRCDPISGHTALYWYRQSLGQGLEFLIYFQGNSAPDKSGLPSDRFSAERTGGSVSTLTIQRTQQEDSAVYLCASSSAGRTGHYEQYFGPGTRLTVT.

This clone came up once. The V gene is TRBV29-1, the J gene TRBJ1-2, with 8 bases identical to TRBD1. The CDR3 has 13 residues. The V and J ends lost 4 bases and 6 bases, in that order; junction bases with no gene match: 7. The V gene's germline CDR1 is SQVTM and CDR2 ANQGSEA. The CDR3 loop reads CSVVSRGQDGYTF. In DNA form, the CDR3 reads TGCAGCGTTGTATCCAGGGGGCAAGATGGCTACACCTTC. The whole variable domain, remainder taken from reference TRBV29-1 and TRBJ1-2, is SAVISQKPSRDICQRGTSLTIQCQVDSQVTMMFWYRQQPGQSLTLIATANQGSEATYESGFVIDKFPISRPNLTFSTLTVSNMSPEDSSIYLCSVVSRGQDGYTFGSGTRLTVV.

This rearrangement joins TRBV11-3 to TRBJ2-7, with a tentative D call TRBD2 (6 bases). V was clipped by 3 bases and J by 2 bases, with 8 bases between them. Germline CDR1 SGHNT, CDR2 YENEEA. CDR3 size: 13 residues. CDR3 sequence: CASSFGGAYEQYF. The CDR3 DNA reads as TGTGCCAGCAGCTTCGGGGGTGCCTACGAGCAGTACTTC.

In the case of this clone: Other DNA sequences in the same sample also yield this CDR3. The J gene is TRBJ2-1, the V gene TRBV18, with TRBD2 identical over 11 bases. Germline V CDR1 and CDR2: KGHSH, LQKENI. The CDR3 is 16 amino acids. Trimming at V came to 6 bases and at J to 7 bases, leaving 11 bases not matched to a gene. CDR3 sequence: CASSPLLAGVGNEQFF. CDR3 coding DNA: TGTGCCAGCTCTCCCCTACTAGCGGGAGTGGGGAATGAGCAGTTCTTC.

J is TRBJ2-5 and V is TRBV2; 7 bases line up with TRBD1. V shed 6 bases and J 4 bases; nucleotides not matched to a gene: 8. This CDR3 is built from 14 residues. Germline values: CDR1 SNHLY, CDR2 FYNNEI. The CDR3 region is CASRERQGRETQYF. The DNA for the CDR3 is TGTGCCAGCAGGGAACGACAGGGTAGAGAGACCCAGTACTTC.

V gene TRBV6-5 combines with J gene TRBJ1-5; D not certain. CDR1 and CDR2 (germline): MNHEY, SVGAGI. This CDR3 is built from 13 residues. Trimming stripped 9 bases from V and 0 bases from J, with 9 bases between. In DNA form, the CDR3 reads TGTGCCAGTGCGTGGACTAGCAATCAGCCCCAGCATTTT. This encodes CASAWTSNQPQHF.

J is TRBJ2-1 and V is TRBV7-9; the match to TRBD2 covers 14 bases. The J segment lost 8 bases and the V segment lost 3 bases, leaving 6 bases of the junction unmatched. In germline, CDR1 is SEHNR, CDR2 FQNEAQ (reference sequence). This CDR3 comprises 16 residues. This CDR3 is CASSFVGLAGGDEQFF. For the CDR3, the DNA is TGTGCCAGCAGCTTCGTTGGACTAGCGGGGGGTGATGAGCAGTTCTTC. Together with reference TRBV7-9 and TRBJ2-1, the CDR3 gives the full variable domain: DTGVSQNPRHKITKRGQNVTFRCDPISEHNRLYWYRQTLGQGPEFLTYFQNEAQLEKSRLLSDRFSAERPKGSFSTLEIQRTEQGDSAMYLCASSFVGLAGGDEQFFGPGTRLTVL.

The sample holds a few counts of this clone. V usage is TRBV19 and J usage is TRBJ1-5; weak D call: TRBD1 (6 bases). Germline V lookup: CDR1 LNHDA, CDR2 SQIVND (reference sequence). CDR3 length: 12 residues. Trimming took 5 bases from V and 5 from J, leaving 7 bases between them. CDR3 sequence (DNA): TGTGCCAGTAGTCAGGGGTATCAGCCCCAGCATTTT. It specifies CASSQGYQPQHF.

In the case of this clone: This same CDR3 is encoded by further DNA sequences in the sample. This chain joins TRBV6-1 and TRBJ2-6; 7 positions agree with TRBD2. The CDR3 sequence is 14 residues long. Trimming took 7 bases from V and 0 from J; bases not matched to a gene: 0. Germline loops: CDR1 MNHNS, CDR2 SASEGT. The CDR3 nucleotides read TGTGCCAGCACGGGGGGCTCTGGGGCCAACGTCCTGACTTTC. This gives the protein CASTGGSGANVLTF.

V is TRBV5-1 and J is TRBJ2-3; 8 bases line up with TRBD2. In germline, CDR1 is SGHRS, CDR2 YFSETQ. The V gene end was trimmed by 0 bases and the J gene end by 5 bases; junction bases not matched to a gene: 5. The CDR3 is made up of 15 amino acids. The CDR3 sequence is CASSLARSGRDTQYF. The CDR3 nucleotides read TGCGCCAGCAGCTTGGCCCGCAGCGGGAGAGATACGCAGTATTTT.

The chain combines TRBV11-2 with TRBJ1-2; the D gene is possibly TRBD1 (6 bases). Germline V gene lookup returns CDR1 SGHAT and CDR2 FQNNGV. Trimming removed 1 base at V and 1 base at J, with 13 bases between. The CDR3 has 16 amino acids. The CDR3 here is CASSLGRTVSNYGYTF. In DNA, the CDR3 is TGTGCCAGCAGCTTAGGCAGGACAGTTAGTAACTATGGCTACACCTTC.